What follows are 29 T cell receptor beta chains derived from one specimen sequenced in a study of graft-versus-host responses after intestinal transplantation. Clones were read by immunoSEQ multiplex PCR, and TCRdb kept only the in-frame ones, dropping some. The sample lists roughly 25,000 clones; 90% to 95% were seen once. This sample comprised PBMCs, obtained just under 40 days after intestinal transplant. These receptors came from a human patient who received an intestinal transplant, so some T cells may come from the graft donor.

The chain combines TRBV25-1 with TRBJ2-7; TRBD1 aligns across 10 bases. Germline lookup yields CDR1 MGHDK and CDR2 SYGVNS. With 4 bases clipped from V and 3 bases from J, the junction kept 0 bases outside the gene matches. This CDR3 contains 13 residues. The CDR3 DNA reads as TGTGCCAGCAGTGGGACAGGGGGCTACGAGCAGTACTTC. It yields the protein CASSGTGGYEQYF.

V usage is TRBV19 and J usage is TRBJ2-6, with D unresolved. Germline assignment: CDR1 LNHDA and CDR2 SQIVND (reference sequence). CDR3 length: 16 amino acids. Trimming removed 1 base at V and 0 bases at J, with 7 bases between. CDR3 in amino acids: CASSIGLGSGANVLTF. CDR3 sequence (DNA): TGTGCCAGTAGTATAGGGCTCGGCTCTGGGGCCAACGTCCTGACTTTC.

The chain combines TRBV5-6 with TRBJ2-7; D might be TRBD1 (5 bases). This CDR3 comprises 13 residues. In germline, CDR1 is SGHDT, CDR2 YYEEEE. Trimming removed 6 bases at V and 7 bases at J, with 17 bases between. The CDR3 region has the DNA TGTGCCAGCAACCTCGGGCCAGCAGGGGAGCAGTACTTC. It yields the protein CASNLGPAGEQYF.

The chain has TRBV6-1 and TRBJ1-5; no clear D. This CDR3 spans 12 amino acids. V was pared by 9 bases and J by 0 bases, with 6 bases between. Germline CDR1 reads MNHNS; CDR2 reads SASEGT. CDR3 region: CARMGSNQPQHF. The CDR3 nucleotides read TGTGCCAGGATGGGTAGCAATCAGCCCCAGCATTTT.

The genes are TRBV5-1 and TRBJ1-1; D unresolved. V lost 0 bases and J lost 7, with 13 bases in between. There are 14 residues in the CDR3. CDR1 and CDR2 (germline): SGHRS, YFSETQ. The CDR3 DNA follows: TGCGCCAGCAGCTTGGTCCGATTCCGGTATGAAGCTTTCTTT. As protein: CASSLVRFRYEAFF.

V usage is TRBV30 and J usage is TRBJ2-2; unclear D gene. The CDR3 extends over 12 amino acids. The germline V and J ends were trimmed by 2 bases and 3 bases, with 4 bases remaining between them. Germline CDR1 reads GTSNPN; CDR2 reads SVGIG (reference sequence). In DNA form, the CDR3 reads TGTGCCTGGAGTCGGGACACCGGGGAGCTGTTTTTT. Its translation is CAWSRDTGELFF.

The V and J genes are TRBV6-1 and TRBJ2-7; no firm D call. V dropped 6 bases and J dropped 2 bases, with 8 bases sitting between them. Germline assignment: CDR1 MNHNS and CDR2 SASEGT. This CDR3 comprises 12 residues. The CDR3 DNA reads TGTGCCAGCAGCCTAGGGACCTACGAGCAGTACTTC. It codes for CASSLGTYEQYF.

The gene calls are TRBV7-9 and TRBJ2-2; 10 bases agree with TRBD2. CDR1 SEHNR and CDR2 FQNEAQ come from the germline V gene (reference sequence). V lost 5 bases, J lost 3 bases, and 6 bases stayed unmatched. The CDR3 has 16 residues. The CDR3 DNA sequence: TGTGCCAGCAGCGCGGGGACTAGCGACTACACCGGGGAGCTGTTTTTT. Its translation is CASSAGTSDYTGELFF.

This chain links TRBV4-2 with TRBJ2-7; no clear D gene. The CDR3 spans 15 residues. The germline CDR1 and CDR2 sequences are LGHNA and YNFKEQ. V shed 1 base and J shed 2 bases, with 12 bases lying between them. For the CDR3, the DNA is TGTGCCAGCAGCCAAGGGCGAGCAGCTACCTACGAGCAGTACTTC. This translates into CASSQGRAATYEQYF.

V gene TRBV7-3 combines with J gene TRBJ2-5; 8 nucleotides line up with TRBD2. Near its end, the DNA agrees better with TRBJ2-7, so the J call may be wrong. Germline CDR1 is SGHTA and CDR2 is FQGTGA. The CDR3 length is 18 residues. This CDR3 reads CASSLRASGLAYSYEQYF. The DNA of the CDR3 is TGTGCCAGCAGCTTACGGGCTAGCGGGCTTGCTTACTCCTACGAGCAGTACTTC.

The chain recombines TRBV7-8 with TRBJ1-2, with 7 bases fitting TRBD1. CDR1 is SGHVS, CDR2 FQNEAQ, per germline. The J segment lost 4 bases and the V segment lost 2 bases, leaving 7 bases of the junction unmatched. CDR3 length: 15 residues. The CDR3: CASSLKTGYSYGYTF. DNA for the CDR3: TGTGCCAGCAGCTTAAAGACAGGGTATTCCTATGGCTACACCTTC.

The V and J genes are TRBV5-6 and TRBJ1-5; perhaps TRBD1 as D (5 bases). CDR3 length: 13 amino acids. Germline lookup yields CDR1 SGHDT and CDR2 YYEEEE. The V end was cut by 4 bases, the J end by 9 bases, with 14 bases between. CDR3 nucleotide sequence: TGTGCCAGCAGCCGGGGCGGCGATTGGCCCCAGCATTTT. This gives the protein CASSRGGDWPQHF. Full variable domain (missing parts from reference TRBV5-6 and TRBJ1-5): DAGVTQSPTHLIKTRGQQVTLRCSPKSGHDTVSWYQQALGQGPQFIFQYYEEEERQRGNFPDRFSGHQFPNYSSELNVNALLLGDSALYLCASSRGGDWPQHFGDGTRLSIL.

The V and J genes are TRBV9 and TRBJ2-3, with 7 bases that match TRBD2. V lost 4 bases, J lost 6 bases, and 11 bases stayed unmatched. This CDR3 comprises 15 residues. Germline CDR1 SGDLS, CDR2 YYNGEE. This CDR3 reads CASSTIAGREDTQYF. The CDR3, as DNA: TGTGCCAGCAGCACAATTGCGGGGAGGGAGGATACGCAGTATTTT.

The CDR3 here is CASSLLPRTGADTQYF. CDR3 nucleotides: TGTGCCAGCAGCTTACTTCCCAGGACAGGGGCAGATACGCAGTATTTT. V is TRBV7-3 and J is TRBJ2-3; TRBD1 matches at 9 bases. Trimming at V came to 2 bases and at J to 4 bases, leaving 7 bases not matched to a gene. The CDR3 is 16 residues long. Germline CDR1 is SGHTA and CDR2 is FQGTGA. The full variable domain, in which reference TRBV7-3 and TRBJ2-3 provide the parts outside the CDR3, is GAGVSQTPSNKVTEKGKYVELRCDPISGHTALYWYRQSLGQGPEFLIYFQGTGAADDSGLPNDRFFAVRPEGSVSTLKIQRTERGDSAVYLCASSLLPRTGADTQYFGPGTRLTVL.

V gene TRBV19 combines with J gene TRBJ2-7, with D maybe TRBD2 (6 bases). V was pared by 3 bases and J by 2 bases, with 11 bases between. The CDR3 contains 14 residues. Germline V gene sequence: CDR1 LNHDA, CDR2 SQIVND (reference sequence). CDR3 DNA sequence: TGTGCCAGTAGTATGCAGCGGGCAACCTACGAGCAGTACTTC. It translates to CASSMQRATYEQYF.

The chain combines TRBV9 with TRBJ2-7, with a tentative D call TRBD2 (5 bases). Trimming pared 4 bases from V and 0 bases from J, leaving 14 bases between. The CDR3 consists of 15 residues. Germline V gene sequence: CDR1 SGDLS, CDR2 YYNGEE. The CDR3 is CASSLRTASSYEQYF. CDR3 in DNA: TGTGCCAGCAGCTTACGGACTGCTAGCTCCTACGAGCAGTACTTC.

In its sample, this clone was seen once. This chain joins TRBV4-1 and TRBJ1-4; D is uncertain. Germline V lookup: CDR1 MGHRA, CDR2 YSYEKL. Deletions cut 1 base from V and 8 bases from J, with 14 bases between. The CDR3 is 15 residues long. The CDR3, as DNA: TGCGCCAGCAGCCAAGGGCACAGTCTCTTCGAAAAACTGTTTTTT. Its protein product is CASSQGHSLFEKLFF.

The chain joins TRBV7-6 to TRBJ2-3; D gene ambiguous. V lost 2 bases, J lost 6 bases, and 9 bases lay in between. Germline loops: CDR1 SGHVS, CDR2 FNYEAQ. This CDR3 is built from 13 residues. The CDR3 coding sequence is TGTGCCAGCAGCTTAATAGAGAAGGATACGCAGTATTTT. Translation gives CASSLIEKDTQYF.

The gene calls are TRBV9 and TRBJ2-7, with 10 bases matching TRBD2. The V segment lost 0 bases and the J segment 2 bases; nucleotides outside the gene matches: 17. The V gene's germline CDR1 is SGDLS and CDR2 YYNGEE. This CDR3 spans 20 amino acids. CDR3 in DNA: TGTGCCAGCAGCGTAGCTGAGTCACCGACTAGCGGGTTCCTTACCTACGAGCAGTACTTC. As protein: CASSVAESPTSGFLTYEQYF.

The rearrangement links TRBV7-9 to TRBJ1-2, with D possibly being TRBD1 (5 bases). The CDR3 has 15 residues. Trimming stripped 2 bases from V and 7 bases from J, with 17 bases between. Looked up from germline, CDR1 is SEHNR and CDR2 is FQNEAQ (reference sequence). CDR3 loop: CASSLFPGIPSGYTF. The CDR3 DNA reads as TGTGCCAGCAGCTTATTTCCAGGGATTCCTTCTGGCTACACCTTC.

This chain connects TRBV21-1 to TRBJ1-1; the listed D gene, TRBD1, was not tested against the DNA. TRBV21-1 is flagged as a pseudogene. The CDR3 is 21 amino acids. CDR3 nucleotide sequence: TGTGCCAGCAGTCAGCAACCTTCCCACCCCCACACAGGGACCAAAGCCACTGAAGCTTTCTTT. Translating gives CASSQQPSHPHTGTKATEAFF.

The chain employs TRBV27 and TRBJ1-2; D unclear. Germline V gene lookup returns CDR1 MNHEY and CDR2 SMNVEV (reference sequence). This CDR3 comprises 10 residues. V shed 5 bases and J shed 3 bases, with 1 base lying between them. The CDR3 nucleotides read TGTGCCAGCAGTGACTATGGCTACACCTTC. This sequence encodes CASSDYGYTF.

In regard to this clone: The same CDR3 also results from other DNA sequences found in this sample. CDR3 nucleotide sequence: TGCGCCAGCAGCCCACGGGGCGGGAGGGCCCTTTGGGAGACCCAGTACTTC. It is translated as CASSPRGGRALWETQYF. The chain carries TRBV4-1 and TRBJ2-5, with TRBD2 identical over 9 bases. J gave up 5 bases and V 4 bases, and 14 bases lay outside the gene matches. The CDR3 has 17 residues. Germline CDR1 is MGHRA and CDR2 is YSYEKL.

This chain connects TRBV7-6 to TRBJ1-1; no clear D gene. The V end lost 2 bases, the J end lost 7 bases, and 5 bases lay between the germline ends. Germline values: CDR1 SGHVS, CDR2 FNYEAQ. CDR3 size: 11 residues. In DNA, the CDR3 is TGTGCCAGCAGCTTAATGCTTGAAGCTTTCTTT. Encoded protein: CASSLMLEAFF. The whole variable domain, filled in from reference TRBV7-6 and TRBJ1-1, reads GAGVSQSPRYKVTKRGQDVALRCDPISGHVSLYWYRQALGQGPEFLTYFNYEAQQDKSGLPNDRFSAERPEGSISTLTIQRTEQRDSAMYRCASSLMLEAFFGQGTRLTVV.

The chain employs TRBV23-1 and TRBJ2-2; 8 positions match TRBD2. TRBV23-1 is an open reading frame, and its role is uncertain. V dropped 4 bases and J dropped 0; count of bases not matched to a gene: 10. This CDR3 comprises 18 residues. The CDR3 nucleotides are TGCGCCAGCAGTCGCCCCGGGGGGGAGGGCGCGAACACCGGGGAGCTGTTTTTT. The encoded protein is CASSRPGGEGANTGELFF.

CDR3 DNA sequence: TGTGCCACCAGCAGAGGGACAGGCCAAGAGACCCAGTACTTC. It specifies CATSRGTGQETQYF. The chain has TRBV15 and TRBJ2-5; 7 positions agree with TRBD1. Germline trimming cut 1 base from V and 1 base from J; bases unmatched to any gene: 0. The CDR3 contains 14 residues. CDR1 is LNHNV, CDR2 YYDKDF, per germline (reference sequence).

The chain employs TRBV14 and TRBJ1-6, with D possibly matching TRBD1 (5 bases). V shed 4 bases and J shed 0 bases, with 10 bases lying between them. Germline V gene data show CDR1 as SGHDN and CDR2 as FVKESK. The CDR3 is 16 amino acids. The CDR3 protein is CASSRGSSSYNSPLHF. CDR3 bases: TGTGCCAGCAGCCGGGGGAGCAGCTCCTATAATTCACCCCTCCACTTT.

V gene TRBV6-6 combines with J gene TRBJ2-5; D not certain. The CDR3 runs to 14 residues. Per the germline V gene, CDR1 is MNHNY and CDR2 is SVGAGI (reference sequence). The V and J ends lost 0 bases and 2 bases respectively, with 7 bases between them. The CDR3 DNA reads as TGTGCCAGCAGTTACTCGGGCGGACAAGAGACCCAGTACTTC. It codes for CASSYSGGQETQYF.

The gene calls are TRBV5-6 and TRBJ2-7; D is unresolved. V lost 1 base, J lost 4 bases, and 3 bases lay in between. This CDR3 is built from 11 residues. Germline-derived CDR1 and CDR2 are SGHDT and YYEEEE. The CDR3 bases are TGTGCCAGCAGCTTGTGGTACGAGCAGTACTTC. Its protein product is CASSLWYEQYF.